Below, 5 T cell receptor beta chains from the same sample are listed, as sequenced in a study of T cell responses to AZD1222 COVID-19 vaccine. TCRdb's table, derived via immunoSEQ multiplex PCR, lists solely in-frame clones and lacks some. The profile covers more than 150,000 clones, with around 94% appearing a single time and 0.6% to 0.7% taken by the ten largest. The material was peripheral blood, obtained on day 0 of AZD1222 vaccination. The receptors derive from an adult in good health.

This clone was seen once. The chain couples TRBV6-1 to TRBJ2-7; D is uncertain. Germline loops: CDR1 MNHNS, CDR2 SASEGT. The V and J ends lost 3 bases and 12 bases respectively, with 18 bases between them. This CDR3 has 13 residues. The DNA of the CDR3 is TGTGCCAGCAGTGACACCCAGGCAATCCACCTGTACTTC. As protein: CASSDTQAIHLYF.

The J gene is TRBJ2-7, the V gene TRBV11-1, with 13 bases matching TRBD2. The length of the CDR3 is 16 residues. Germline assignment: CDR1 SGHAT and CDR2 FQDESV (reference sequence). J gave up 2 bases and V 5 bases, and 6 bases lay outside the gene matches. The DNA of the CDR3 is TGTGCCAGCAGCCACGCGGGGACTAGCGGGGCCTACGAGCAGTACTTC. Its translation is CASSHAGTSGAYEQYF.

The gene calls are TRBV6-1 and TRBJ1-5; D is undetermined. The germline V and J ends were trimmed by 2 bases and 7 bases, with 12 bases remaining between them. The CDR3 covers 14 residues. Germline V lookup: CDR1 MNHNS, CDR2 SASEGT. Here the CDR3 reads CASSEYGMGQPQHF. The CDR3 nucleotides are TGTGCCAGCAGTGAATACGGGATGGGGCAGCCCCAGCATTTT.

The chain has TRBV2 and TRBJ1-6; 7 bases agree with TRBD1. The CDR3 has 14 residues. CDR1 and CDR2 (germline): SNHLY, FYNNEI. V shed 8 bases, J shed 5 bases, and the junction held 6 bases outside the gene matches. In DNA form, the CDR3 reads TGTGCCAGCCGGAGGACAGGTCATAATTCACCCCTCCACTTT. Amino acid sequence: CASRRTGHNSPLHF.

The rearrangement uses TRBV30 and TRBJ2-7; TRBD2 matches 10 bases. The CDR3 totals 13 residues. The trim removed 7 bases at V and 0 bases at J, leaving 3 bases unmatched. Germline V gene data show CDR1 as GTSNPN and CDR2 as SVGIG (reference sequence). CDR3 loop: CASSGGASYEQYF. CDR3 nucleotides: TGTGCCTCTAGCGGGGGTGCCTCCTACGAGCAGTACTTC.